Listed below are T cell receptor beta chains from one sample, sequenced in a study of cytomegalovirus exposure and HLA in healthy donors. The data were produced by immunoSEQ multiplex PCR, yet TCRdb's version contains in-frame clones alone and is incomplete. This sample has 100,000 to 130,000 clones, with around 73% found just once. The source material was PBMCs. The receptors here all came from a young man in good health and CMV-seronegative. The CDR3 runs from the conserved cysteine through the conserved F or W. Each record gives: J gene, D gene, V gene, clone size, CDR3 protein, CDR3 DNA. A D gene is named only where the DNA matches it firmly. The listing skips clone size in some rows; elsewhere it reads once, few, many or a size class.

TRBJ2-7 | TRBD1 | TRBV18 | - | CASSPDRGTYEQYF | TGTGCCAGCTCTCCGGACAGGGGGACCTACGAGCAGTACTTC
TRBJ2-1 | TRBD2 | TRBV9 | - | CASSPLGSGGSNEQFF | TGTGCCAGCAGCCCCCTGGGTAGCGGGGGTTCGAATGAGCAGTTCTTC
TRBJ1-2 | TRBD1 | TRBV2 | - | CASSIGQGARYGYTF | TGTGCCAGCAGTATTGGGCAGGGGGCAAGGTATGGCTACACCTTC
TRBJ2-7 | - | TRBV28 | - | CASKPGGYPYEQYF | TGTGCCAGCAAGCCGGGCGGGTATCCCTACGAGCAGTACTTC
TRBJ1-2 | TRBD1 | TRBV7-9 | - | CSSSSTGTGYGYTF | TGTTCCAGCAGCTCAACCGGGACAGGCTATGGCTACACCTTC
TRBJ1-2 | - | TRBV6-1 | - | CASSEARPFDYGYTF | TGTGCCAGCAGTGAAGCGCGTCCGTTCGACTATGGCTACACCTTC
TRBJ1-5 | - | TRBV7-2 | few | CASSKDGSVSQPQHF | TGTGCCAGCAGCAAAGACGGGAGTGTTAGTCAGCCCCAGCATTTT
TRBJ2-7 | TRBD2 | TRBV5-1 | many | CASNQGLVSDEQYF | TGCGCCAGCAACCAAGGACTAGTTTCCGACGAGCAGTACTTC
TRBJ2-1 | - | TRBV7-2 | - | CASSLGLANNEQFF | TGTGCCAGCAGCTTAGGGCTAGCGAACAATGAGCAGTTCTTC
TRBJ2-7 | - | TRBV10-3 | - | CAISESEGIGYEQYF | TGTGCCATCAGTGAGTCTGAGGGAATCGGCTACGAGCAGTACTTC
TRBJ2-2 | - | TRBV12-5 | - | CASGSRTDTGELFF | TGTGCTAGTGGTTCGAGGACAGATACCGGGGAGCTGTTTTTT
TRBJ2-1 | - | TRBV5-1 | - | CASHTLEGNEQFF | TGCGCCAGCCACACTTTGGAGGGCAATGAGCAGTTCTTC
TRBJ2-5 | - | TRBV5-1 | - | CASSLASVQETQYF | TGCGCCAGCAGCTTGGCCTCGGTTCAAGAGACCCAGTACTTC
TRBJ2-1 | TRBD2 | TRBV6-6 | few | CASRSGTGGNEQFF | TGTGCCAGCAGGAGCGGGACGGGGGGCAATGAGCAGTTCTTC
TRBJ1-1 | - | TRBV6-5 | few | CASSRGTEAFF | TGTGCCAGCAGTAGAGGGACTGAAGCTTTCTTT